The TCR beta chain described here comes from a study of tumor and adjacent non-tumor tissue in lung cancer (dated by TCRdb to the late 2010s). As for the study more broadly: Of the cohort, over 9 patients had adenocarcinoma, 2 had squamous cell carcinoma and 1 had small cell lung cancer. The 15 enrolled patients, of whom approximately 10 were men and 5 were women, were aged about 30 to 80 years and were diagnosed with TNM stage I to III disease. In total, sequencing yielded fewer than 150 million productive TCRbeta reads, which works out to an average of about 4.2 million reads per sample. The study compared bulk TCRbeta repertoires between lung tumor tissue and matched distant non-tumor lung tissue from about 14 lung cancer patients. TCRbeta CDR3 sequencing was performed on under 35 paired specimens, with one tumor sample and one normal lung sample collected per patient.

The library relied on multiplex PCR. TCRdb shows the sequencer as Illumina HiSeq 2500. TCRbeta libraries were built by three rounds of nested PCR using primers (Table S4), following protocols modified from ARM-PCR. Before sequencing, PCR products of 200-500 bp were cut from the gel and purified using the QIAquick gel extraction kit. The paper's processing steps were these. Trimmomatic was used to clean the reads, FLASH merged the cleaned reads into complete CDR3 sequences, and MiTCR assigned the sequences to V(D)J germline segments. Clonal diversity was calculated as the inverse Simpson's index using VDJtools. Productive reads were defined as in-frame sequences without a premature stop codon. In-frame beta chains were kept once TCRdb had trimmed the public reads at Q25 with fastp and called clones with MiXCR. Each CDR3 protein appears once, grouped with its most common genes and DNA. TCRdb's processing, not the study's, gives the V and J calls here. Across this sample there are around 82,000 distinct CDR3 sequences, with more than 80% seen only once. The top ten clones comprise about 54% of the sample.

RNA was isolated from bulk, unsorted tissue, and RNA quality was assessed with a NanoDrop ND-1000 and an Agilent 2100. Distant non-tumor tissue taken more than 3 cm from the tumor edge was used as the normal lung sample. The donors were newly diagnosed lung cancer patients admitted for thoracic surgery in China from August to November 2014 who had not received prior chemotherapy. Patients with previous radiotherapy or chemotherapy, or with another concurrent cancer, were excluded from the study. Surgical tissue pieces of 1-2 cm3 were preserved in RNAlater solution and stored at -80 °C until use. About this clonotype: Its antigen remains undetermined. Compared with germline, one end of the junction differs, possibly owing to a read error.

The full study reports these points: In normal lung, the top 100 clones accounted for a significantly larger cumulative share of the repertoire than in tumor tissue. The sequencing platform is not named in the methods, and unique molecular identifiers are not mentioned. With only roughly 15 patients in the cohort, the authors noted that larger samples and more detailed clinical data are needed. Significantly higher TCR diversity (inverse Simpson) was observed in tumor tissue than in normal lung tissue (approximately 440 vs 150, P = 0.0075, Mann-Whitney U test). Because peripheral blood was not sequenced, the blood TCRbeta repertoires of the lung cancer patients in the study went unexamined. Younger patients had significantly higher TCR diversity, and higher tumor TCR diversity was associated with shorter overall and disease-free survival.

This clonotype was obtained from a man in his sixties with non-small cell lung cancer. Material for sequencing was distant non-tumor lung tissue.

The DNA sequence is as follows: TGTGTCAGCAGCTCTAAGGGGGAAGAGACCGAGTACTTC. This sequence encodes CVSSSKGEETEYF. Recombination linked TRBV11-2 to TRBJ2-5; possibly the D gene is TRBD1, per 6 matching bases. From cysteine to phenylalanine, the CDR3 is 13 amino acids long. The retained sequence is limited to the CDR3, 39 bases, with the frame set at the first base. CDR1 and CDR2 (SGHAT, FQNNGV) derive from the germline V gene.